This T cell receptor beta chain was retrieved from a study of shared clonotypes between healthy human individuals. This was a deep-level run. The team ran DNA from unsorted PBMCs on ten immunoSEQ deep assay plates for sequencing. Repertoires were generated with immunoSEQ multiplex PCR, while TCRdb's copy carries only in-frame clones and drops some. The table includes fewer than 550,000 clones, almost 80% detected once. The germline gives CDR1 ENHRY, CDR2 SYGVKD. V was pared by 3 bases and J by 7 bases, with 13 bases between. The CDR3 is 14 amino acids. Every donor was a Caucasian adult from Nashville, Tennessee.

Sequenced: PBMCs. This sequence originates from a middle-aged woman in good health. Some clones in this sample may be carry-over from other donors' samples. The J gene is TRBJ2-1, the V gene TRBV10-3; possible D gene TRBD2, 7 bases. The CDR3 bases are TGTGCCATCAGTGAATTACAGGGAGGGAATGAGCAGTTCTTC. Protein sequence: CAISELQGGNEQFF.